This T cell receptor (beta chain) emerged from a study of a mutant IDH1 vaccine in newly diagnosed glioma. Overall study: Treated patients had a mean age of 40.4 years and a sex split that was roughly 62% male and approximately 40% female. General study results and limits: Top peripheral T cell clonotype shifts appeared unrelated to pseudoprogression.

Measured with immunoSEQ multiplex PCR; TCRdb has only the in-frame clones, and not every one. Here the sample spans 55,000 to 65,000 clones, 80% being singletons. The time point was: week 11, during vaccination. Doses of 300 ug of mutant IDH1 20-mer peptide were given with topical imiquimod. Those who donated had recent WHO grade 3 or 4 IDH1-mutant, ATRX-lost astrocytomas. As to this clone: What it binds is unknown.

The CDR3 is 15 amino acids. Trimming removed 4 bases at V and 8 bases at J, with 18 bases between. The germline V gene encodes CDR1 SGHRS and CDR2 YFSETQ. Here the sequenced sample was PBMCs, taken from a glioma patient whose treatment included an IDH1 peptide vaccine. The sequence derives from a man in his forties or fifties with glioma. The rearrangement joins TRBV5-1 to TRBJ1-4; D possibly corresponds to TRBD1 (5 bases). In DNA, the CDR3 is TGCGCCAGCAGCGCCGGGACTCCGGTTCTGGAAAAACTGTTTTTT. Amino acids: CASSAGTPVLEKLFF.